The clone carrying this TCR beta chain has ten or more counts. Its cognate antigen is unknown. V was pared by 0 bases and J by 10 bases, with 9 bases of the junction left unmatched. The CDR3 covers 15 residues. Germline CDR1 DFQATT, CDR2 SNEGSKA (reference sequence). This record belongs to a study of CD8+CD57+ T cells in acquired aplastic anemia. Looking at the study overall: Sorted cells (CD4+ and CD8+) yielded DNA amounts that averaged approximately 2.9 ug. Study findings and constraints: Researchers report that about 28 CD8+ CDR3 sequences appeared in both patients and controls. No significant difference in CD8+ Simpson's diversity was found between patients and controls.

Genomic DNA was employed as the template in profiling TCR beta VDJ and CDR3. TCRdb analysed the reads with MiXCR anew, one entry per CDR3 protein. The sample gives roughly 500,000 distinct CDR3 sequences, roughly 34% of which show up once; around 0.82% is in the top ten. CD8+CD57+ cell expansion, shown by flow cytometry, had occurred in the patients selected for sequencing. Sequencing input: sorted CD4+, CD8+, or CD8+CD57+ T cells (not recorded which) from PBMCs. The chain combines TRBV20-1 with TRBJ1-6; 7 positions agree with TRBD1. This TCR was sampled from a human donor with aplastic anemia. CDR3 DNA: TGCAGTGCTAGAGAAGGGGACAGCTCTGGATCACCCCTCCACTTT. This codes for CSAREGDSSGSPLHF.